The 7 T cell receptor beta chains in this list originate from one sample, sequenced in a study of CD8+ T cells in alopecia areata. Extracted from the samples, RNA was reverse transcribed into cDNA to serve as the sequencing template. Here immunoSEQ multiplex PCR was the method, and the copy in TCRdb shows in-frame clones only, minus some. The sample yields 150,000 to 200,000 clones, 60% seen once. Indicated treatment: oral pan-JAK inhibitor, 5-10 mg twice daily. The starting material was CD4+ T cells sorted from blood, obtained at week 24, from a patient treated with tofacitinib. The receptors shown here come from a human donor with alopecia areata.

This clone was detected only once. The chain recombines TRBV13 with TRBJ1-6; no clear D gene. The CDR3 is 14 residues long. V lost 1 base and J lost 5, with 6 bases in between. CDR1 and CDR2 (germline): PRHDT, FYEKMQ (reference sequence). The chain's CDR3 is CASSLDRDNSPLHF. CDR3 sequence (DNA): TGTGCCAGCAGCTTAGATCGGGATAATTCACCCCTCCACTTT.

The genes are TRBV9 and TRBJ2-1, with a possible D match to TRBD1 (6 bases). Germline V CDR1 and CDR2: SGDLS, YYNGEE. The CDR3 has 16 amino acids. The V and J ends lost 3 bases and 8 bases respectively, with 21 bases between them. DNA for the CDR3: TGTGCCAGCAGCGCCCGGTGGGGGCAGGGCGTCGATGAGCAGTTCTTC. Its protein product is CASSARWGQGVDEQFF. The full variable domain, in which reference TRBV9 and TRBJ2-1 provide the parts outside the CDR3, is DSGVTQTPKHLITATGQRVTLRCSPRSGDLSVYWYQQSLDQGLQFLIQYYNGEERAKGNILERFSAQQFPDLHSELNLSSLELGDSALYFCASSARWGQGVDEQFFGPGTRLTVL.

The chain has TRBV5-1 and TRBJ2-1; D perhaps matches TRBD2 (5 bases). The CDR3 is 15 amino acids. V was cut by 0 bases and J by 0 bases, with 7 bases left in between. Germline CDR1 SGHRS, CDR2 YFSETQ. The CDR3 is CASSLGESSYNEQFF. In DNA form, the CDR3 reads TGCGCCAGCAGCTTGGGGGAGAGCTCCTACAATGAGCAGTTCTTC.

The chain employs TRBV29-1 and TRBJ1-4; D possibly corresponds to TRBD1 (6 bases). V was shortened by 4 bases and J by 7 bases, with 19 bases between the two germline ends. The V gene's germline CDR1 is SQVTM and CDR2 ANQGSEA. The CDR3 loop spans 15 amino acids. CDR3 sequence (DNA): TGCAGCGTTGTCTGGTGGGGGGGGCTTCGTGAAAAACTGTTTTTT. Amino acids: CSVVWWGGLREKLFF.

The chain couples TRBV2 to TRBJ2-5, with a weak D call TRBD2 (5 bases). CDR3 length: 13 residues. Trimming removed 7 bases at V and 2 bases at J, with 11 bases between. Germline V CDR1 and CDR2: SNHLY, FYNNEI. CDR3 loop: CASNRGEQETQYF. For the CDR3, the DNA is TGTGCCAGCAATCGGGGTGAGCAAGAGACCCAGTACTTC.

The chain combines TRBV27 with TRBJ2-7; D may be TRBD1 (7 bases). The CDR3 loop spans 13 amino acids. Germline V gene lookup returns CDR1 MNHEY and CDR2 SMNVEV (reference sequence). V was trimmed by 4 bases and J by 4 bases, leaving 11 bases between them. The CDR3 coding sequence is TGTGCCAGCAGTTCGCCAGGGGGGTACGAGCAGTACTTC. Its protein product is CASSSPGGYEQYF.

Only a few counts were recorded for this clone. This chain connects TRBV18 to TRBJ1-4, with 9 bases matching TRBD1. Germline-derived CDR1 and CDR2 are KGHSH and LQKENI. The CDR3 consists of 16 residues. The junction had 9 bases not matched to a gene; V was cut back by 3 bases and J by 7 bases. This CDR3 is CASSPVTDRGGEKLFF. DNA of the CDR3: TGTGCCAGCTCACCGGTTACCGACAGGGGGGGTGAAAAACTGTTTTTT. The complete variable domain, with remaining parts taken from reference TRBV18 and TRBJ1-4, reads NAGVMQNPRHLVRRRGQEARLRCSPMKGHSHVYWYRQLPEEGLKFMVYLQKENIIDESGMPKERFSAEFPKEGPSILRIQQVVRGDSAAYFCASSPVTDRGGEKLFFGSGTQLSVL.